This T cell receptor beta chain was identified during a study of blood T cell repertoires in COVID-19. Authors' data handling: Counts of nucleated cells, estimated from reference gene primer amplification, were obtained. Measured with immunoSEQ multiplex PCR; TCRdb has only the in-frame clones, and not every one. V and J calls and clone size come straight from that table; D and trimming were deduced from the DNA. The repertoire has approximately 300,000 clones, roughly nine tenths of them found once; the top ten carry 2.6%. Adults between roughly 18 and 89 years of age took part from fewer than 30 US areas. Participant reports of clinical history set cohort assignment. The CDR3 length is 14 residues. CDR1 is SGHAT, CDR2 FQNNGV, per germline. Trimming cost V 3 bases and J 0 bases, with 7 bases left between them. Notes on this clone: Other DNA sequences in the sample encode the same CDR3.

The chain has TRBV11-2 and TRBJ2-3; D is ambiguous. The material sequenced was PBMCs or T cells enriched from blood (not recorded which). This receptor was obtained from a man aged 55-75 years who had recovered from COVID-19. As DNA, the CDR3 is TGTGCCAGCAGCTTGAGTCTTAGCACAGATACGCAGTATTTT. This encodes CASSLSLSTDTQYF. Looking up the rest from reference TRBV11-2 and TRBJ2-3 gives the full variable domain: EAGVAQSPRYKIIEKRQSVAFWCNPISGHATLYWYQQILGQGPKLLIQFQNNGVVDDSQLPKDRFSAERLKGVDSTLKIQPAKLEDSAVYLCASSLSLSTDTQYFGPGTRLTVL.